These T cell receptor beta chains were read from a single sample in a study of blood T cell repertoires in COVID-19. Profiled with immunoSEQ multiplex PCR; TCRdb holds only in-frame clones, not every one. The sample has 220,000 or so clones; 82% are singletons. The source material was PBMCs or T cells enriched from blood (not recorded which). The receptor source for this set is a woman in her fifties or sixties who had recovered from COVID-19. The CDR3 runs from the conserved cysteine through the conserved F or W. A D gene is named only where the DNA matches it firmly. Not every row has a clone size; where given, it reads once, few, many or a size class.

D: -
size: once
J: TRBJ1-4
V: TRBV7-9
DNA: TGTGCCAGCAGATCCTCGGACAGACTTAATGAAAAACTGTTTTTT
CDR3: CASRSSDRLNEKLFF

D: TRBD1
size: few
J: TRBJ1-6
V: TRBV28
DNA: TGTGCCAGCAGTTTATCCGGGACAGTTAATTCACCCCTCCACTTT
CDR3: CASSLSGTVNSPLHF

D: TRBD1
size: -
J: TRBJ1-2
V: TRBV6-5
DNA: TGTGCCAGCAGCCGCCCCGACAGGGCTTTTGATGGCTACACCTTC
CDR3: CASSRPDRAFDGYTF

D: -
size: -
J: TRBJ2-7
V: TRBV6-5
DNA: TGTGCCAGCAGTTTCCTCTACGAGCAGTACTTC
CDR3: CASSFLYEQYF

D: -
size: -
J: TRBJ2-1
V: TRBV11-3
DNA: TGTGCCAGCAGCTTAATAGCGGTAAATGAGCAGTTCTTC
CDR3: CASSLIAVNEQFF

D: -
size: few
J: TRBJ2-7
V: TRBV5-5
DNA: TGTGCCAGCAGCTTAGGTGCGGGCGGCTTCCTCTCCTACGAGCAGTACTTC
CDR3: CASSLGAGGFLSYEQYF

D: TRBD2
size: -
J: TRBJ2-3
V: TRBV5-6
DNA: TGTGCCAGCAGCGTAGCGGGGGGTCCCACAGATACGCAGTATTTT
CDR3: CASSVAGGPTDTQYF

D: -
size: -
J: TRBJ2-3
V: TRBV15
DNA: TGTGCCACCAGCAGACCCCAGGGTTCGACAGATACGCAGTATTTT
CDR3: CATSRPQGSTDTQYF

D: TRBD2
size: -
J: TRBJ2-1
V: TRBV14
DNA: TGTGCCAGCAGCACCGGGAGGGCCTTCTACAATGAGCAGTTCTTC
CDR3: CASSTGRAFYNEQFF

D: TRBD1
size: few
J: TRBJ1-1
V: TRBV6-5
DNA: TGTGCCAGCAGCCCCGGACAGGGGGTCACTGAAGCTTTCTTT
CDR3: CASSPGQGVTEAFF

D: -
size: -
J: TRBJ1-1
V: TRBV15
DNA: TGTGCCACCAGCAGAGATCGCGGACACATGAACACTGAAGCTTTCTTT
CDR3: CATSRDRGHMNTEAFF

D: -
size: -
J: TRBJ1-1
V: TRBV5-6
DNA: TGTGCCAGCAGCTCCCCCTTCCGGGTTATCAACACTGAAGCTTTCTTT
CDR3: CASSSPFRVINTEAFF

D: TRBD1
size: -
J: TRBJ1-6
V: TRBV11-2
DNA: TGTGCCAGCAGCGGGAAACAGGGGAGGAATTCACCCCTCCACTTT
CDR3: CASSGKQGRNSPLHF

D: -
size: few
J: TRBJ1-2
V: TRBV2
DNA: TGTGCCAGCAGTTATGGTAGGGGGTTCGACTATGGCTACACCTTC
CDR3: CASSYGRGFDYGYTF

D: -
size: -
J: TRBJ2-7
V: TRBV19
DNA: TGTGCCAGTAGTATCAACAGATACGGCGAGCAGTACTTC
CDR3: CASSINRYGEQYF

D: TRBD2
size: -
J: TRBJ2-3
V: TRBV9
DNA: TGTGCCAGCAGCGTAGCTACGACTAGCGGGAGATTTTCAGATACGCAGTATTTT
CDR3: CASSVATTSGRFSDTQYF

D: TRBD1
size: -
J: TRBJ2-1
V: TRBV11-3
DNA: TGTGCCAGCAGAGACTCGACAGGGGGCCGGTATGAGCAGTTCTTC
CDR3: CASRDSTGGRYEQFF

D: -
size: -
J: TRBJ2-6
V: TRBV10-3
DNA: TGTGCCATCAGTGGTGAGGGAACTGGGGCCAACGTCCTGACTTTC
CDR3: CAISGEGTGANVLTF

D: TRBD1
size: once
J: TRBJ1-1
V: TRBV19
DNA: TGTGCCAGTAGAGAGGGGGCCACTGAAGCTTTCTTT
CDR3: CASREGATEAFF

D: TRBD1
size: few
J: TRBJ2-7
V: TRBV27
DNA: TGTGCCAGCAGTCGACAGGGACGAAGATACGGCGAGCAGTACTTC
CDR3: CASSRQGRRYGEQYF

D: -
size: -
J: TRBJ2-1
V: TRBV7-9
DNA: TGTGCCAGCAGCTTGAAAAGCGGGTATACAATCTACAATGAGCAGTTCTTC
CDR3: CASSLKSGYTIYNEQFF

D: TRBD1
size: once
J: TRBJ2-3
V: TRBV7-2
DNA: TGTGCCAGCAGCTTTCGGACAGGGCGAACAGATACGCAGTATTTT
CDR3: CASSFRTGRTDTQYF

D: TRBD1
size: -
J: TRBJ2-7
V: TRBV5-1
DNA: TGCGCCAGCAGCTCAAGGGACAGGGGGTACGAGCAGTACTTC
CDR3: CASSSRDRGYEQYF

D: -
size: few
J: TRBJ2-7
V: TRBV7-9
DNA: TGTGCCAGCAGAAACAGGGGAGGAGAGCAGTACTTC
CDR3: CASRNRGGEQYF

D: TRBD2
size: -
J: TRBJ2-1
V: TRBV6-6
DNA: TGTGCCAGCACTCGACGACCGGGACTAGCGGACGATTTAGACTACAATGAGCAGTTCTTC
CDR3: CASTRRPGLADDLDYNEQFF

D: TRBD1
size: -
J: TRBJ2-2
V: TRBV5-1
DNA: TGCGCCAGCAGCGATCCCTCAGGGGGCAACACCGGGGAGCTGTTTTTT
CDR3: CASSDPSGGNTGELFF

D: -
size: -
J: TRBJ1-1
V: TRBV7-3
DNA: TGTGCCAGCAGCTCCTACCGGGGGGAAGAAGCTTTCTTT
CDR3: CASSSYRGEEAFF

D: TRBD2
size: -
J: TRBJ2-5
V: TRBV3-1/TRBV3-2
DNA: TGTGCCAGCAGCGAGGGGTTAGCGGGGGGTTATCAAGAGACCCAGTACTTC
CDR3: CASSEGLAGGYQETQYF

D: -
size: -
J: TRBJ2-7
V: TRBV29-1
DNA: TGCAGCGTTGTGGTTCAGGGCGACTCCTACGAGCAGTACTTC
CDR3: CSVVVQGDSYEQYF

D: TRBD1
size: few
J: TRBJ1-5
V: TRBV19
DNA: TGTGCCAGTAGTCAAACAGGGGGGACAGGAGGCAATCAGCCCCAGCATTTT
CDR3: CASSQTGGTGGNQPQHF

D: -
size: -
J: TRBJ2-1
V: TRBV3-1/TRBV3-2
DNA: TGTGCCAGCAGCCAGAGACTTATTGGTGAGCAGTTCTTC
CDR3: CASSQRLIGEQFF

D: -
size: once
J: TRBJ1-4
V: TRBV18
DNA: TGTGCCAGCTCTCGAAACAGGGAAGGTGAAAAACTGTTTTTT
CDR3: CASSRNREGEKLFF

D: -
size: -
J: TRBJ1-4
V: TRBV7-9
DNA: TGTGCCAGCAGCTTAGGGTCCGGAGGGTCCCACGGAAAACTGTTTTTT
CDR3: CASSLGSGGSHGKLFF

D: TRBD2
size: -
J: TRBJ2-2
V: TRBV11-2
DNA: TGTGCCAGCAGTAACCCCCAGACTAGCCGAAACACCGGGGAGCTGTTTTTT
CDR3: CASSNPQTSRNTGELFF

D: TRBD2
size: -
J: TRBJ2-1
V: TRBV29-1
DNA: TGCAGCGCCTGGGGGTTGGGACTACTATACAATGAGCAGTTCTTC
CDR3: CSAWGLGLLYNEQFF

D: -
size: -
J: TRBJ1-1
V: TRBV30
DNA: TGTGCCTGGGGGTGGGGGGGACAAGGTGAAGCTTTCTTT
CDR3: CAWGWGGQGEAFF

D: TRBD1
size: -
J: TRBJ2-3
V: TRBV5-1
DNA: TGCGCCAGCAGCGAGGGCCGACAGGGAGTCACAGATACGCAGTATTTT
CDR3: CASSEGRQGVTDTQYF

D: TRBD1
size: -
J: TRBJ1-5
V: TRBV19
DNA: TGTGCCAGTAGTATCGGCAGGGGGCATGGGCAGCCCCAGCATTTT
CDR3: CASSIGRGHGQPQHF

D: TRBD1
size: -
J: TRBJ1-2
V: TRBV7-2
DNA: TGTGCCAGCAGCTCCTCCAGGGGGTTCTATGGCTACACCTTC
CDR3: CASSSSRGFYGYTF

D: -
size: -
J: TRBJ2-7
V: TRBV18
DNA: TGTGCCAGCTCACCACAAACGAGCGAGCAGTACTTC
CDR3: CASSPQTSEQYF

D: -
size: -
J: TRBJ1-4
V: TRBV14
DNA: TGTGCCAGCAGCCAGGGGGCATCTGAAAAACTGTTTTTT
CDR3: CASSQGASEKLFF

D: -
size: -
J: TRBJ1-2
V: TRBV5-1
DNA: TGCGCCAGCAGCTTGTTCCAGTCGTCCGGCTACACCTTC
CDR3: CASSLFQSSGYTF

D: -
size: once
J: TRBJ2-7
V: TRBV6-5
DNA: TGTGCCAGCAGCCCAGACAGTTACTCCTACGAGCAGTACTTC
CDR3: CASSPDSYSYEQYF

D: TRBD2
size: once
J: TRBJ2-1
V: TRBV19
DNA: TGTGCCAGTAGCCGACCTGGTGGGGGGGATTACAATGAGCAGTTCTTC
CDR3: CASSRPGGGDYNEQFF

D: TRBD2
size: -
J: TRBJ2-2
V: TRBV5-1
DNA: TGCGCCAGCAGCTTAACTAGCGTTACCGGGGAGCTGTTTTTT
CDR3: CASSLTSVTGELFF

D: -
size: few
J: TRBJ1-2
V: TRBV12-3/TRBV12-4
DNA: TGTGCCAGCACCAACCCTCTGGGCGGCTACACCTTC
CDR3: CASTNPLGGYTF

D: TRBD1
size: -
J: TRBJ1-2
V: TRBV7-3
DNA: TGTGCCAGCATCCCTTGTGGTTTACCGGGACAGTCTATCAACTATGGCTACACCTTC
CDR3: CASIPCGLPGQSINYGYTF

D: -
size: few
J: TRBJ2-7
V: TRBV7-9
DNA: TGTGCCAGCAGTCCCCTGGGGGGACGAGGCTACGAGCAGTACTTC
CDR3: CASSPLGGRGYEQYF

D: -
size: few
J: TRBJ1-2
V: TRBV21-1
DNA: TGTGCCAGCAGAAAAACGAACCTCGGGGGAGCTATACGGGGCTACACCTTC
CDR3: CASRKTNLGGAIRGYTF

D: TRBD1
size: -
J: TRBJ1-2
V: TRBV6-5
DNA: TGTGCCAGCAGTTTCCAGGACAGGGGTTATGGCTACACCTTC
CDR3: CASSFQDRGYGYTF

D: TRBD1
size: -
J: TRBJ2-3
V: TRBV7-9
DNA: TGTGCCAGCAGCTTAGGACAGGGAGTAACAGATACGCAGTATTTT
CDR3: CASSLGQGVTDTQYF

D: TRBD2
size: -
J: TRBJ2-1
V: TRBV7-6
DNA: TGTGCCAGCAGCTTTGAGCTAGCGGGAGACTCCTACAATGAGCAGTTCTTC
CDR3: CASSFELAGDSYNEQFF

D: TRBD1
size: -
J: TRBJ1-1
V: TRBV5-5
DNA: TGTGCCAGCAGCTTGGGGACAGGGACTGAAGCTTTCTTT
CDR3: CASSLGTGTEAFF

D: TRBD2
size: -
J: TRBJ2-3
V: TRBV5-4
DNA: TGTGCCAGCAGCTCGCTTGGACTAGCGGACACAGATACGCAGTATTTT
CDR3: CASSSLGLADTDTQYF

D: -
size: -
J: TRBJ1-3
V: TRBV2
DNA: TGTGCCAGCAGTGAAGGTCGTAACACCATATATTTT
CDR3: CASSEGRNTIYF